These T cell receptor beta chains were read from a single sample in a study of blood T cell repertoires in COVID-19. Libraries were prepared by immunoSEQ multiplex PCR; TCRdb keeps only in-frame clonotypes and omits some of them. Here the sample spans a few hundred thousand clones, about 83% being singletons. Sequenced: PBMCs or T cells enriched from blood (not recorded which). These receptors came from a woman aged 50 to 60 who had recovered from COVID-19. Each CDR3 is given with its conserved first and last residue. The D gene is left open where the match is weak. Not every row has a clone size; where given, it reads once, few, many or a size class.

cdr3_nt: TGTGCCAGCAGCTCCGACAGGGCCGCACAAGGCTACACCTTC
cdr3_aa: CASSSDRAAQGYTF
j_call: TRBJ1-2
v_call: TRBV5-4
clone_size: NA
d_call: TRBD1

cdr3_nt: TGTGCCAGCAGTGAAGCCAGGCAGGATGAAAAACTGTTTTTT
cdr3_aa: CASSEARQDEKLFF
j_call: TRBJ1-4
v_call: TRBV2
clone_size: NA
d_call: NA

cdr3_nt: TGTGCCAGCCAAACAGGTGGAGAAAAACTGTTTTTT
cdr3_aa: CASQTGGEKLFF
j_call: TRBJ1-4
v_call: TRBV27
clone_size: NA
d_call: NA

cdr3_nt: TGTGCCAGCAGCTCCCAGGGTGTAGGTCAGCCCCAGCATTTT
cdr3_aa: CASSSQGVGQPQHF
j_call: TRBJ1-5
v_call: TRBV7-9
clone_size: few
d_call: NA

cdr3_nt: TGTGCCAGTAGTATAGACAGGTTTGCAAATCAGCCCCAGCATTTT
cdr3_aa: CASSIDRFANQPQHF
j_call: TRBJ1-5
v_call: TRBV19
clone_size: NA
d_call: NA

cdr3_nt: TGTGCCAGCTCACCACGGACTAGCCGACAAGGTTACGAGCAGTACTTC
cdr3_aa: CASSPRTSRQGYEQYF
j_call: TRBJ2-7
v_call: TRBV18
clone_size: once
d_call: TRBD2

cdr3_nt: TGTGCCAGCAGCAACTTTTGTTACTCTGGAAACACCATATATTTT
cdr3_aa: CASSNFCYSGNTIYF
j_call: TRBJ1-3
v_call: TRBV21-1
clone_size: NA
d_call: NA

cdr3_nt: TGTGCCACCACGCGCCGGGACAGGTATTCAGAAGATACGCAGTATTTT
cdr3_aa: CATTRRDRYSEDTQYF
j_call: TRBJ2-3
v_call: TRBV5-4
clone_size: NA
d_call: TRBD1

cdr3_nt: TGCAGCGTCGCAAGGCTCAGCGAGAACACTGAAGCTTTCTTT
cdr3_aa: CSVARLSENTEAFF
j_call: TRBJ1-1
v_call: TRBV29-1
clone_size: NA
d_call: NA

cdr3_nt: TGTGCCAGCAGCTTATTTGCATCGTCTGGCGAGCAGTTCTTC
cdr3_aa: CASSLFASSGEQFF
j_call: TRBJ2-1
v_call: TRBV7-6
clone_size: NA
d_call: NA

cdr3_nt: TGTGCCAGCTCACCAGGTGGAGAGCAGCCCCAGCATTTT
cdr3_aa: CASSPGGEQPQHF
j_call: TRBJ1-5
v_call: TRBV18
clone_size: NA
d_call: NA

cdr3_nt: TGTGCCAGCAGCCACGGGACAGGCCCTAACTATGGCTACACCTTC
cdr3_aa: CASSHGTGPNYGYTF
j_call: TRBJ1-2
v_call: TRBV3-1/TRBV3-2
clone_size: NA
d_call: TRBD1

cdr3_nt: TGTGCCAGCAGCTCCAGGGGGTTCTCCTACAATGAGCAGTTCTTC
cdr3_aa: CASSSRGFSYNEQFF
j_call: TRBJ2-1
v_call: TRBV5-6
clone_size: NA
d_call: TRBD1

cdr3_nt: TGTGCCAGTAGTATATACAGGGTTGGGAGCAATCAGCCCCAGCATTTT
cdr3_aa: CASSIYRVGSNQPQHF
j_call: TRBJ1-5
v_call: TRBV19
clone_size: NA
d_call: NA

cdr3_nt: TGCAGCGTTGAGGCAGGGGTGGCTGAAGCTTTCTTT
cdr3_aa: CSVEAGVAEAFF
j_call: TRBJ1-1
v_call: TRBV29-1
clone_size: NA
d_call: NA

cdr3_nt: TGTGCCAGCACCAACCTCGGACAGGGCCAGCCCCAGCATTTT
cdr3_aa: CASTNLGQGQPQHF
j_call: TRBJ1-5
v_call: TRBV2
clone_size: NA
d_call: TRBD1

cdr3_nt: TGTGCCAGCAGCTTTCTTAGACAGAACACTGAAGCTTTCTTT
cdr3_aa: CASSFLRQNTEAFF
j_call: TRBJ1-1
v_call: TRBV7-8
clone_size: NA
d_call: NA

cdr3_nt: TGTGCCAGTAGTCCATCCTCCGGGACAGGGGGCTCGGCAGATACGCAGTATTTT
cdr3_aa: CASSPSSGTGGSADTQYF
j_call: TRBJ2-3
v_call: TRBV19
clone_size: NA
d_call: TRBD1

cdr3_nt: TGTGCCAGCAGTTCCGAAAGGGGGCGAATCGTAGCTTTCTTT
cdr3_aa: CASSSERGRIVAFF
j_call: TRBJ1-1
v_call: TRBV6-5
clone_size: NA
d_call: TRBD1

cdr3_nt: TGTGCCAGCAGTGACCCCGGGACAGGGGGCGGGGAGACCCAGTACTTC
cdr3_aa: CASSDPGTGGGETQYF
j_call: TRBJ2-5
v_call: TRBV28
clone_size: NA
d_call: TRBD1

cdr3_nt: TGTGCCAGCAGCGTAGGCGGACAGGGGGCGCAAAAACTGTTTTTT
cdr3_aa: CASSVGGQGAQKLFF
j_call: TRBJ1-4
v_call: TRBV9
clone_size: NA
d_call: TRBD1

cdr3_nt: TGTGCCAGCAGCCGACTACAGGGGATCTACGAGCAGTACTTC
cdr3_aa: CASSRLQGIYEQYF
j_call: TRBJ2-7
v_call: TRBV14
clone_size: NA
d_call: TRBD1

cdr3_nt: TGTGCCAGCAGTTACTTTGACCGGCGGGATGGCTACACCTTC
cdr3_aa: CASSYFDRRDGYTF
j_call: TRBJ1-2
v_call: TRBV6-2/TRBV6-3
clone_size: NA
d_call: NA

cdr3_nt: TGCGCCAGCAGCTTGAGTGTGGGAGGGGAGACCCAGTACTTC
cdr3_aa: CASSLSVGGETQYF
j_call: TRBJ2-5
v_call: TRBV5-1
clone_size: NA
d_call: TRBD2

cdr3_nt: TGTGCCAGCAGCGCCGGACTAGCGTACAATGAGCAGTTCTTC
cdr3_aa: CASSAGLAYNEQFF
j_call: TRBJ2-1
v_call: TRBV7-3
clone_size: NA
d_call: TRBD2

cdr3_nt: TGTGCCAGCTCACCACCCAAAACGACAGGGATCGGAGGCTACACCTTC
cdr3_aa: CASSPPKTTGIGGYTF
j_call: TRBJ1-2
v_call: TRBV18
clone_size: NA
d_call: TRBD1

cdr3_nt: TGTGCCAGCAAGACCACGTTGCGGGGTGAGCAGTTCTTC
cdr3_aa: CASKTTLRGEQFF
j_call: TRBJ2-1
v_call: TRBV14
clone_size: NA
d_call: NA

cdr3_nt: TGTGCCAGCAGTAGTAGCCACACCATATATTTT
cdr3_aa: CASSSSHTIYF
j_call: TRBJ1-3
v_call: TRBV12-3/TRBV12-4
clone_size: NA
d_call: NA

cdr3_nt: TGTGCCACCAGTGGGACAGGGGCCCAGAATCAGCCCCAGCATTTT
cdr3_aa: CATSGTGAQNQPQHF
j_call: TRBJ1-5
v_call: TRBV24-1
clone_size: NA
d_call: TRBD1

cdr3_nt: TGTGCCAGCAGTGACTCGACAGGGGGGTACAATGAGCAGTTCTTC
cdr3_aa: CASSDSTGGYNEQFF
j_call: TRBJ2-1
v_call: TRBV6-4
clone_size: NA
d_call: TRBD1

cdr3_nt: TGTGCCAGCAGCCCTTCCGGCCGGGGGGGCTCGGAGACCCAGTACTTC
cdr3_aa: CASSPSGRGGSETQYF
j_call: TRBJ2-5
v_call: TRBV3-1/TRBV3-2
clone_size: NA
d_call: TRBD2

cdr3_nt: TGTGCCAGCAGTTTGCTCACAGGCACTGAAGCTTTCTTT
cdr3_aa: CASSLLTGTEAFF
j_call: TRBJ1-1
v_call: TRBV6-5
clone_size: NA
d_call: NA

cdr3_nt: TGCGCCAGCAGCTTACAGGGGCCCATCTCCAGCGAGCAGTACTTC
cdr3_aa: CASSLQGPISSEQYF
j_call: TRBJ2-7
v_call: TRBV5-1
clone_size: NA
d_call: TRBD1

cdr3_nt: TGTGCCAGTAGTAGGCTTAGCGGACCCAACACCGGGGAGCTGTTTTTT
cdr3_aa: CASSRLSGPNTGELFF
j_call: TRBJ2-2
v_call: TRBV19
clone_size: NA
d_call: NA

cdr3_nt: TGTGCCAGCAGCTTTACATACACCGGGGAGCTGTTTTTT
cdr3_aa: CASSFTYTGELFF
j_call: TRBJ2-2
v_call: TRBV11-3
clone_size: few
d_call: NA

cdr3_nt: TGCGCCAGCAGCCAGATCGGGGGGGGCCTAAACACAGATACGCAGTATTTT
cdr3_aa: CASSQIGGGLNTDTQYF
j_call: TRBJ2-3
v_call: TRBV4-1
clone_size: NA
d_call: TRBD2

cdr3_nt: TGTGCCAGCCGAAGACAGGGGGTGGCTGAAGCTTTCTTT
cdr3_aa: CASRRQGVAEAFF
j_call: TRBJ1-1
v_call: TRBV28
clone_size: NA
d_call: TRBD1

cdr3_nt: TGTGCCAGCACGATCAACGGGGCCTACGAGCAGTACTTC
cdr3_aa: CASTINGAYEQYF
j_call: TRBJ2-7
v_call: TRBV2
clone_size: NA
d_call: NA

cdr3_nt: TGCGCCAGCAGTTCCCCCGCGGCAGGGAAACAATCTGGAAACACCATATATTTT
cdr3_aa: CASSSPAAGKQSGNTIYF
j_call: TRBJ1-3
v_call: TRBV4-1
clone_size: NA
d_call: NA

cdr3_nt: TGTGCCAGCAGTTTGGACATAGGGGCCTCACCCCTCCACTTT
cdr3_aa: CASSLDIGASPLHF
j_call: TRBJ1-6
v_call: TRBV28
clone_size: NA
d_call: NA

cdr3_nt: TGTGCCAGCACCTTAGGGGTCAAGGGCGGCTACGAGCAGTACTTC
cdr3_aa: CASTLGVKGGYEQYF
j_call: TRBJ2-7
v_call: TRBV6-5
clone_size: NA
d_call: NA

cdr3_nt: TGTGCCACCCGCCCCTTGACGGGGAACACTGAAGCTTTCTTT
cdr3_aa: CATRPLTGNTEAFF
j_call: TRBJ1-1
v_call: TRBV2
clone_size: once
d_call: NA

cdr3_nt: TGTGCCTGGCAAAGACACCTTCTAATGAACACTGAAGCTTTCTTT
cdr3_aa: CAWQRHLLMNTEAFF
j_call: TRBJ1-1
v_call: TRBV30
clone_size: NA
d_call: NA

cdr3_nt: TGTGCCAGCATGGAGACTAGGGGGCGAGATACGCAGTATTTT
cdr3_aa: CASMETRGRDTQYF
j_call: TRBJ2-3
v_call: TRBV6-5
clone_size: NA
d_call: NA

cdr3_nt: TGTGCCAGCAGCTTAGGGGAGGGTGGGGGGCAAGAGACCCAGTACTTC
cdr3_aa: CASSLGEGGGQETQYF
j_call: TRBJ2-5
v_call: TRBV7-2
clone_size: once
d_call: TRBD2

cdr3_nt: TGCAGCACCTCGGGGGGTGGGAACACTGAAGCTTTCTTT
cdr3_aa: CSTSGGGNTEAFF
j_call: TRBJ1-1
v_call: TRBV29-1
clone_size: NA
d_call: NA

cdr3_nt: TGTGCCAGCAGCCCAAACCCGACAGCTAACTATGGCTACACCTTC
cdr3_aa: CASSPNPTANYGYTF
j_call: TRBJ1-2
v_call: TRBV7-9
clone_size: NA
d_call: NA

cdr3_nt: TGTGCCAGCAGCTTGACTCTACAGGGGGCGATAAAACTGTTTTTT
cdr3_aa: CASSLTLQGAIKLFF
j_call: TRBJ1-4
v_call: TRBV7-2
clone_size: NA
d_call: TRBD1

cdr3_nt: TGCGCCAGCAGCTTAGGGACAGTAAATTCACCCCTCCACTTT
cdr3_aa: CASSLGTVNSPLHF
j_call: TRBJ1-6
v_call: TRBV5-1
clone_size: NA
d_call: TRBD1

cdr3_nt: TGTGCCAGCAGCTTACCAGGTCTCTACGAGCAGTACTTC
cdr3_aa: CASSLPGLYEQYF
j_call: TRBJ2-7
v_call: TRBV7-9
clone_size: NA
d_call: NA

cdr3_nt: TGTGCCAGCAGTCAGGACAGGGGTTTGACAAATCAGCCCCAGCATTTT
cdr3_aa: CASSQDRGLTNQPQHF
j_call: TRBJ1-5
v_call: TRBV27
clone_size: NA
d_call: TRBD1

cdr3_nt: TGTGCCAGCATTCCGACCTCACTAGCGGGGAAATACAATGAGCAGTTCTTC
cdr3_aa: CASIPTSLAGKYNEQFF
j_call: TRBJ2-1
v_call: TRBV27
clone_size: NA
d_call: TRBD2

cdr3_nt: TGTGCCAGCAGTGGGGGTGGGACAGTCAAAACCTATGGCTACACCTTC
cdr3_aa: CASSGGGTVKTYGYTF
j_call: TRBJ1-2
v_call: TRBV25-1
clone_size: NA
d_call: TRBD1

cdr3_nt: TGTGCCAGCTCACCTGACAGGGGTTCACCCCTCCACTTT
cdr3_aa: CASSPDRGSPLHF
j_call: TRBJ1-6
v_call: TRBV18
clone_size: NA
d_call: TRBD1

cdr3_nt: TGTGCCAGTAGCCCCGGCATCACCCTAGGAGCTTTCTTT
cdr3_aa: CASSPGITLGAFF
j_call: TRBJ1-1
v_call: TRBV19
clone_size: NA
d_call: NA

cdr3_nt: TGTGCCTGGAGTGGAAACCTAAATTCACCCCTCCACTTT
cdr3_aa: CAWSGNLNSPLHF
j_call: TRBJ1-6
v_call: TRBV30
clone_size: NA
d_call: NA

cdr3_nt: TGTGCCAGCAGTTACTCGACTAGGGGCGGCAGTGGCTACACCTTC
cdr3_aa: CASSYSTRGGSGYTF
j_call: TRBJ1-2
v_call: TRBV6-5
clone_size: NA
d_call: NA